This is a list of T cell receptor beta chains from one sample in a study of graft-versus-host responses after intestinal transplantation. What these receptors recognize is not known. Using immunoSEQ multiplex PCR, the repertoire was profiled, and TCRdb retains in-frame clones only, with some absent. The sample records around 78,000 clones, roughly 84% being singletons. The sample was unstimulated CD8+ T cells sorted from spleen or lymph node cells, taken before transplant. The source of these receptors is a human donor who was the organ donor for an intestinal transplant. Both conserved end residues are part of each CDR3. A D gene is named only where the DNA matches it firmly. Clone sizes are given selectively: once, few, many, or a class where the clone is expanded.

TRBJ2-7 | TRBD1 | TRBV5-6 | - | TGTGCCAGCAGCCCCGAGACAGGGGATCTAAAGGGGGGAAAGCAGTACTTC | CASSPETGDLKGGKQYF
TRBJ2-5 | - | TRBV7-6 | - | TGTGCCAGCAGCTTAGTTGGGGGGGCAATTATCCAAGAGACCCAGTACTTC | CASSLVGGAIIQETQYF
TRBJ2-1 | - | TRBV9 | - | TGTGCCAGCAGCGCTTTGGGACTCGGCAATGAGCAGTTCTTC | CASSALGLGNEQFF
TRBJ1-2 | - | TRBV19 | - | TGTGCCAGTTGGGCGGGGACCGAGGGGTCTAACTATGGCTACACCTTC | CASWAGTEGSNYGYTF
TRBJ1-2 | - | TRBV5-1 | - | TGCGCCAGCAGCTTGGACAGCTATGGCTACACCTTC | CASSLDSYGYTF
TRBJ1-2 | - | TRBV28 | - | TGTGCCAGCACCCCGGGAAGGAACGGCTATGGCTACACCTTC | CASTPGRNGYGYTF
TRBJ1-1 | - | TRBV6-1 | - | TGTGCCAGCAGTGAAGTAAGGGGGTTGAGCACTGAAGCTTTCTTT | CASSEVRGLSTEAFF
TRBJ2-7 | - | TRBV7-9 | - | TGTGCCAGCAGCTTAATGACCTACGAGCAGTACTTC | CASSLMTYEQYF
TRBJ2-5 | TRBD1 | TRBV11-3 | - | TGTGCCAGCAGTCTGACAGGGATGGCAGAGACCCAGTACTTC | CASSLTGMAETQYF
TRBJ1-2 | - | TRBV30 | - | TGTGCCTGGAGTGTAGGCTATGGCTACACCTTC | CAWSVGYGYTF
TRBJ1-1 | - | TRBV2 | - | TGTGCCAGCATGGGCCGTCTGAACACTGAAGCTTTCTTT | CASMGRLNTEAFF
TRBJ2-7 | - | TRBV7-9 | - | TGTGCCAGCAGCCCAAGAGGCCCGTATTCCCACGAGCAGTACTTC | CASSPRGPYSHEQYF
TRBJ2-5 | - | TRBV4-1 | - | TGCGCCAGCAGCCAAGAACCCCCAGGGACTCCGGACTTC | CASSQEPPGTPDF
TRBJ2-1 | - | TRBV29-1 | - | TGCAGCGTTGAAGGAAAACAGGACAACAATGAGCAGTTCTTC | CSVEGKQDNNEQFF
TRBJ2-5 | - | TRBV2 | - | TGTGCCAGCAGTAACAAGTACCAAGAGACCCAGTACTTC | CASSNKYQETQYF
TRBJ2-5 | TRBD2 | TRBV2 | - | TGTGCCAGTAAACGGAGGAGCGGGGGAGGGGAGACCCAGTACTTC | CASKRRSGGGETQYF
TRBJ2-2 | - | TRBV9 | - | TGTGCCAGCCAATCACGGAGCTACTCCGGGGAGCTGTTTTTT | CASQSRSYSGELFF
TRBJ2-7 | - | TRBV6-1 | - | TGTGCCAGCAGTGAAAGGGGCAGACCCTACGAGCAGTACTTC | CASSERGRPYEQYF
TRBJ1-5 | - | TRBV4-2 | - | TGTGCCAGCAGCCAGGAGGCATTTAGCAATCAGCCCCAGCATTTT | CASSQEAFSNQPQHF
TRBJ1-5 | TRBD1 | TRBV7-2 | - | TGTGCCAGCAGCTCAGCCCTGGGGACAGGGGGCGCGGGCAATCAGCCCCAGCATTTT | CASSSALGTGGAGNQPQHF
TRBJ2-7 | - | TRBV28 | few | TGTGCCAGCAGTCCTGCCCCCTACGAGCAGTACTTC | CASSPAPYEQYF
TRBJ2-1 | TRBD2 | TRBV7-2 | - | TGTGCCAGCAGCTTAGAGGGACTAAGCTCAACCTACAATGAGCAGTTCTTC | CASSLEGLSSTYNEQFF
TRBJ2-7 | TRBD2 | TRBV5-1 | - | TGCGCCAGCAGCCTCACTAGCGGGGGCTACGAGCAGTACTTC | CASSLTSGGYEQYF
TRBJ1-2 | TRBD1 | TRBV30 | - | TGTGCCTGGAGCCCGACAGGGTATGGCTACACCTTC | CAWSPTGYGYTF
TRBJ1-6 | - | TRBV5-4 | - | TGTGCCAGCAGCTTGTCAATGGGATTGGGTTCACCCCTCCACTTT | CASSLSMGLGSPLHF
TRBJ2-1 | - | TRBV6-5 | - | TGTGCCAGCAGTGCAGGTTACTTACCCAATGAGCAGTTCTTC | CASSAGYLPNEQFF
TRBJ1-4 | TRBD1 | TRBV7-9 | once | TGTGCCAGCAGCTCCCTACGCAGGGGGCCCGGCTCACTGTTTTTT | CASSSLRRGPGSLFF
TRBJ1-3 | - | TRBV29-1 | few | TGCAGCGTTTTTAGGGCCGAAGCCTCTGGAAACACCATATATTTT | CSVFRAEASGNTIYF
TRBJ2-7 | TRBD2 | TRBV6-5 | - | TGTGCCAGCAGTTACTCGGTGCGGGGGGGCTACGAGCAGTACTTC | CASSYSVRGGYEQYF
TRBJ2-7 | - | TRBV30 | - | TGTGCCTGGATTGTTCCGAATACCTACGAGCAGTACTTC | CAWIVPNTYEQYF
TRBJ2-2 | - | TRBV19 | many | TGTGCCAGTAGTTTCTCCTACTCAAACACCGGGGAGCTGTTTTTT | CASSFSYSNTGELFF
TRBJ1-1 | - | TRBV19 | - | TGTGCCAGTAGTATCGGTTTCGGGGATATGAACACTGAAGCTTTCTTT | CASSIGFGDMNTEAFF
TRBJ2-3 | TRBD2 | TRBV4-1 | - | TGCGCCAGCAGCACAAATGCCCCCGCTAGCGGGGTCACAGATACGCAGTATTTT | CASSTNAPASGVTDTQYF
TRBJ1-1 | - | TRBV10-3 | - | TGTGCCATCAGTGAGTCAAGGGGGATCAACACTGAAGCTTTCTTT | CAISESRGINTEAFF
TRBJ1-6 | - | TRBV7-9 | medium-sized | TGTGCCGGCGAGGACCGGAGGGGGGAGGGGTCACCCCTCCACTTT | CAGEDRRGEGSPLHF
TRBJ2-3 | - | TRBV18 | - | TGTGCCAGCTCACCACAATCGGTTTGGACAGGCACAGATACGCAGTATTTT | CASSPQSVWTGTDTQYF
TRBJ2-2 | - | TRBV9 | - | TGTGCCAGCAGCGTAACGACCGGGGAGCTGTTTTTT | CASSVTTGELFF
TRBJ1-2 | - | TRBV6-1 | - | TGTGCCAGCAGTGAAGGGGAGGCCCCCTATGGCTACACCTTC | CASSEGEAPYGYTF
TRBJ1-1 | TRBD1 | TRBV27 | - | TGTGCCAGCGGGACAGTCCTCGGGGCTTTCTTT | CASGTVLGAFF
TRBJ2-7 | - | TRBV9 | - | TGTGCCAGCAGCGTCGGGGGTCGGGACGAGCAGTACTTC | CASSVGGRDEQYF
TRBJ1-2 | TRBD1 | TRBV5-1 | - | TGCGCCAGCAGCTTGGTAGGACAGGGGGCTGTTGACTATGGCTACACCTTC | CASSLVGQGAVDYGYTF
TRBJ1-6 | - | TRBV27 | - | TGTGCCAGCAGGGATTATAATTCACCCCTCCACTTT | CASRDYNSPLHF
TRBJ2-1 | - | TRBV27 | - | TGTGCCAGCGGGGGCTGGGGTGAGCAGTTCTTC | CASGGWGEQFF
TRBJ2-3 | TRBD2 | TRBV6-1 | - | TGTGCCAGCAGTGAAGAGGCGGGGGGGGCAGATACGCAGTATTTT | CASSEEAGGADTQYF
TRBJ1-1 | TRBD1 | TRBV15 | - | TGTGCCACCATCCAGGACAGGGTGAACACTGAAGCTTTCTTT | CATIQDRVNTEAFF
TRBJ1-2 | - | TRBV7-8 | - | TGTGCCAGCAGCCCCCAGGTGCACGGGGGAAACTCTGGCTACACCTTC | CASSPQVHGGNSGYTF
TRBJ1-1 | - | TRBV5-1 | - | TGCGCCAGCAGCTTAGGGGGGCCGAACACTGAAGCTTTCTTT | CASSLGGPNTEAFF
TRBJ2-3 | TRBD2 | TRBV5-1 | - | TGCGCCAGCAGCTTGGATGGACTAGCGGGGGGGCTTGGCACAGATACGCAGTATTTT | CASSLDGLAGGLGTDTQYF